This T cell receptor beta chain was documented in a study of beta chain features in type 1 diabetes. Study observations and caveats: Highly expressing activated T cells could be over-counted with a cDNA template. Among all four CD4+ subsets, Type 1 diabetes patients had TCRB CDR3s that were moderately but significantly shorter. PCR might pick shorter templates more often, in the same way for patients and controls. VDJ junctions sequenced from type 1 diabetes patients showed fewer insertions and more deletions.

A word on this clone: What it binds is unknown.

Investigators reverse transcribed all isolated RNA, so they sequenced expressed TCRB transcripts. Here immunoSEQ multiplex PCR was the method, and the copy in TCRdb shows in-frame clones only, minus some. The sample has 310,000 or so clones, roughly 15% seen once. V was pared by 4 bases and J by 8 bases, with 7 bases of the junction left unmatched. Germline assignment: CDR1 MGHDK and CDR2 SYGVNS. The CDR3 is 13 residues long. Sorting based on CD45RO/CCR7/CD25/CD127/CD95/CD27 separated CD4+ naive, central memory, regulatory and stem cell-like memory cells. Specimen: naive CD4+ T cells from blood. V usage is TRBV25-1 and J usage is TRBJ1-2; 7 bases align to TRBD1. This TCR came from a young man with type 1 diabetes. CDR3 in amino acids: CASSVNRDRGYTF. The CDR3 nucleotides read TGTGCCAGCAGTGTTAACCGGGACAGAGGCTACACCTTC.